This TCR beta chain was captured in a study of cytomegalovirus exposure and HLA in healthy donors. Study results and limitations: Reports indicate that TCR beta sequences accurately predicted the HLA-A and HLA-B alleles of most subjects. Immune exposure information available was restricted to CMV serostatus. Both high specificity and high sensitivity reportedly marked the classifier's diagnosis of cytomegalovirus status. In a later analysis, an Asian-associated ancestry cluster reportedly showed fewer N-insertions than the roughly 730-donor mean.

With 7 bases removed from V and 1 base from J, the gap between germline ends came to 16 bases. Germline values: CDR1 SNHLY, CDR2 FYNNEI. This CDR3 is 15 amino acids long. As to this clone: Its antigen is as yet unknown.

PCR amplification relied on 60 Vbeta primers (plus 13 Jbeta primers). Assay used: immunoSEQ multiplex PCR; TCRdb lists only in-frame clones, some missing. The sample includes approximately 180,000 clones, under 85% of them seen just once. The sequenced material came from PBMCs. This TCR was recovered from a man younger than 35 in good health and CMV-seronegative. The gene calls are TRBV2 and TRBJ2-5; D gene ambiguous. CDR3 in DNA: TGTGCCAGCACGACACAGACAATCACCCAAGAGACCCAGTACTTC. Translated, it gives CASTTQTITQETQYF. Based on the CDR3 plus reference TRBV2 and TRBJ2-5, the full variable domain is EPEVTQTPSHQVTQMGQEVILRCVPISNHLYFYWYRQILGQKVEFLVSFYNNEISEKSEIFDDQFSVERPDGSNFTLKIRSTKLEDSAMYFCASTTQTITQETQYFGPGTRLLVL.